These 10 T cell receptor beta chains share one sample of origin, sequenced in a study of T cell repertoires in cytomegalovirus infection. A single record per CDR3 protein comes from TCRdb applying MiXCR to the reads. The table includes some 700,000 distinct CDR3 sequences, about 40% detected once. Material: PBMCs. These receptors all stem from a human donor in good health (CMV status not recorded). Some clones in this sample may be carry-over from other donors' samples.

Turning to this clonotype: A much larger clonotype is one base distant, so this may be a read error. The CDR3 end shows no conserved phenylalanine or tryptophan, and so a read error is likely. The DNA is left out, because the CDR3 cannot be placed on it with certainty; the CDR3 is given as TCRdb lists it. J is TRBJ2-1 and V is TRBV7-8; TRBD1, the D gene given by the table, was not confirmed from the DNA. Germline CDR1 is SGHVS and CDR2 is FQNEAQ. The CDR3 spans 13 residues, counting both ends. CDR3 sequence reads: CASSFTVRDVKFV.

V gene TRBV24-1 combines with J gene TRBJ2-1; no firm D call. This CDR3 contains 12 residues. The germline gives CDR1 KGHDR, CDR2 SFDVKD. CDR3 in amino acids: CSPSARRNEQFF. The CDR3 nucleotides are TGTTCCCCCAGTGCTAGGAGAAATGAGCAGTTCTTC.

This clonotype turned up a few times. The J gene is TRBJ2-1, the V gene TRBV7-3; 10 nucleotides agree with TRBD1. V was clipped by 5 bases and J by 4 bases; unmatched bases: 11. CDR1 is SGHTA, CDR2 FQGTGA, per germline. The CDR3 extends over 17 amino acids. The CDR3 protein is CASSTTGGALGYNEQFF. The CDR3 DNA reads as TGTGCCAGCAGCACGACAGGGGGCGCTTTGGGGTACAATGAGCAGTTCTTC.

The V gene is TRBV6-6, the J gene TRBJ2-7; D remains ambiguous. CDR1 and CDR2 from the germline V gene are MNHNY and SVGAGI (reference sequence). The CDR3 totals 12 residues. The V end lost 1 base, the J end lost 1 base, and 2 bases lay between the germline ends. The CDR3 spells CASSYYSYEQYF. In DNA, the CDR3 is TGTGCCAGCAGTTACTATTCCTACGAGCAGTACTTC.

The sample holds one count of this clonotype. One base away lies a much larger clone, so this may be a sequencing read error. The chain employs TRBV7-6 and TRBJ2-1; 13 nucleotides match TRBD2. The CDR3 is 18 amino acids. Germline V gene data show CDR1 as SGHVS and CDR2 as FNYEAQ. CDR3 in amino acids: CASSLVTSGGWSYNEQLF. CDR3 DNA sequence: TGTGCCAGCAGCTTAGTGACTAGCGGGGGGTGGTCCTACAATGAGCAGTTATTC.

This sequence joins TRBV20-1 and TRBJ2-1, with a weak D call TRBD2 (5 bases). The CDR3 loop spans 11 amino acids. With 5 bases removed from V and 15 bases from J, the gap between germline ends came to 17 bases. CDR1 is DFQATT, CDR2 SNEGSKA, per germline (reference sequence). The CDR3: CSAPRGPITFF. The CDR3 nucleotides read TGCAGTGCTCCACGCGGGCCTATCACGTTCTTC.

The CDR3 nucleotides are TGTGCCAGCAGTGATAAGGCCCTGCACACTGAAGCTTTCTTT. Amino acids: CASSDKALHTEAFF. This chain connects TRBV6-1 to TRBJ1-1; D call uncertain. From germline, CDR1 is MNHNS and CDR2 SASEGT. V was pared by 3 bases and J by 3 bases, with 11 bases between. The CDR3 consists of 14 residues.

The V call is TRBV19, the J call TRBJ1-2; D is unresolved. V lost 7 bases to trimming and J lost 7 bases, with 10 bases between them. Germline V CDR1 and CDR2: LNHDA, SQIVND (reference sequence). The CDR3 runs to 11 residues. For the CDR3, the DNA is TGTGCCAGTACCATGGGAGGTGGCTACACCTTC. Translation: CASTMGGGYTF.

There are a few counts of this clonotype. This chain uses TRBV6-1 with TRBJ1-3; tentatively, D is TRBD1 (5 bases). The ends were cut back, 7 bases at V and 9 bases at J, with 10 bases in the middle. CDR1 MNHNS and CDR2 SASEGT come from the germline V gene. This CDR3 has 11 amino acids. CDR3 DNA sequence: TGTGCCAGCAAGAGGGGTACCACCATATATTTT. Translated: CASKRGTTIYF.

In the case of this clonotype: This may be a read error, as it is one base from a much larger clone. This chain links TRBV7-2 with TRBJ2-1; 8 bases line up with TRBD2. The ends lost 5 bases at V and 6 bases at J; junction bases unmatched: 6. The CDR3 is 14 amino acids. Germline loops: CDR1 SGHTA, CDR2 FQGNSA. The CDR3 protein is CASSVGSGVNEQFF. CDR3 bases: TGTGCCAGCAGCGTAGGTAGCGGGGTCAATGAGCAGTTCTTC.